This TCR beta chain was identified in a study of patients and donors after allogeneic stem cell transplantation. MiXCR, run by TCRdb on the RT-PCR reads, gives a single entry per CDR3 protein. The sample has roughly 880,000 distinct CDR3 sequences, 15% to 20% seen once; the top ten hold 5% to 7.5%. This clonotype appeared many times. Trimming cost V 3 bases and J 15 bases, with 15 bases left between them. The CDR3 totals 12 residues. The TCR was taken from a human donor who was either an allogeneic HSCT recipient or a stem cell or donor lymphocyte infusion donor (not recorded which). It is not recorded whose cells these are; they may come from a transplant donor. V usage is TRBV12-3 or TRBV12-4 and J usage is TRBJ2-1; D is tentatively TRBD1 or TRBD2 (5 bases each). The specimen sequenced was blood, either unsorted or a sorted T cell fraction (not recorded which). In DNA form, the CDR3 reads TGTGCCAGCAGTTTTCCCCAGGGCGGGTGGTTCTTC. Amino acid sequence: CASSFPQGGWFF.